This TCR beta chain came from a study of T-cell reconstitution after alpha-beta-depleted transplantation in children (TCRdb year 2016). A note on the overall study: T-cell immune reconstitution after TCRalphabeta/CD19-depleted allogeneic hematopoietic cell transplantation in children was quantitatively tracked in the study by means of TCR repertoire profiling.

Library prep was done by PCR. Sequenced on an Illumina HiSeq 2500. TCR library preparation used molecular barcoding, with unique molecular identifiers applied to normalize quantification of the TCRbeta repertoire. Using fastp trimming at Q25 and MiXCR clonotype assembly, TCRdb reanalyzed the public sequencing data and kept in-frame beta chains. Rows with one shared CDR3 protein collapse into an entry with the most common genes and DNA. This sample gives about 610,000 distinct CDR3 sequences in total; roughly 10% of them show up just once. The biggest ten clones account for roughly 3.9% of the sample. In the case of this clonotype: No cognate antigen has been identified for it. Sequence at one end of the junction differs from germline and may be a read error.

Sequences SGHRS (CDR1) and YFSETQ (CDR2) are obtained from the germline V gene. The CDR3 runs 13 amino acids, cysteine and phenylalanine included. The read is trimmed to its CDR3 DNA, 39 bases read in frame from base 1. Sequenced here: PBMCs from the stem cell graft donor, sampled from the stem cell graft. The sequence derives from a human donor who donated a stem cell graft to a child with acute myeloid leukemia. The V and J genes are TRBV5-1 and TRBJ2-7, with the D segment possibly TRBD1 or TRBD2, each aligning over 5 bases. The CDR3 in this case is CASSLAGAPEQYF. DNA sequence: TGCGCCAGCAGTTTGGCCGGGGCCCCCGAGCAGTACTTC.